This T cell receptor beta chain was sequenced for a study of cytomegalovirus exposure and HLA in healthy donors. About the research overall: Around 79 million unique TCRs, all from HLA-typed donors, were included in an early release of the data.

Of note for this clone: Its specificity is unknown.

Study-wide findings and caveats: Many donors carried some public TCRs, although rarity characterized most TCR sequences. In an earlier analysis, most TCR beta V segments were productive about 87% or about 30% of the time. Associated with cytomegalovirus, according to the listing, were 150 to 200 TCR beta chains.

Both 60 Vbeta primers and 13 Jbeta primers went into the PCR. Libraries were prepared by immunoSEQ multiplex PCR; TCRdb keeps only in-frame clonotypes and omits some of them. The table includes 150,000 or so clones, 80% to 90% detected once. V shed 2 bases and J 2 bases; nucleotides not matched to a gene: 4. Looked up from germline, CDR1 is WSHSY and CDR2 is SAAADI. The length of the CDR3 is 15 residues. The receptor's source is a woman in her late teens or twenties in good health and CMV-seronegative. Source material: PBMCs. V gene TRBV10-2 combines with J gene TRBJ2-3; 7 bases match TRBD2. The CDR3 sequence is CASSESLAVTDTQYF. The CDR3 coding sequence is TGCGCCAGCAGTGAGAGTCTAGCGGTCACAGATACGCAGTATTTT.